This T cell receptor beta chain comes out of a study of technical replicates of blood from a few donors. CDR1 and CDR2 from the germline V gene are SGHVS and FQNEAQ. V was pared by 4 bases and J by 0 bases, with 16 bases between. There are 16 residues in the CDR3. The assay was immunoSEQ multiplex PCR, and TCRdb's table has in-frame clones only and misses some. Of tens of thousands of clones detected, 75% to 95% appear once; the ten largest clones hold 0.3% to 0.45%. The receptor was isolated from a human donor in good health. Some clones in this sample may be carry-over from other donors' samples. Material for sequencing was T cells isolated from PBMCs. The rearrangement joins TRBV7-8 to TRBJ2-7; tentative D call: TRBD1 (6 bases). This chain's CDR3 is CASSSLTGDYSYEQYF. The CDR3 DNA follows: TGTGCCAGCAGCTCTCTGACAGGCGACTACTCCTACGAGCAGTACTTC.